The clone carrying this T cell receptor beta chain showed up many times. The data originate from a study of tumor-infiltrating lymphocytes in primary liver carcinoma. Trimming shortened V by 6 bases and J by 4 bases, and 13 bases separated the two germline ends. Per germline, CDR1 LGHNA and CDR2 YNFKEQ. CDR3 length: 14 residues. The blood RNA (from unsorted whole blood) was obtained, and germline DNA was also extracted. Using a constant-region primer together with ProtoScript II reverse transcriptase, TCR beta cDNA was made from about 490 ng of total RNA. Slightly modified ARM-PCR served as the procedure for the TCR beta libraries. These libraries came from three rounds of nested multiplex PCR. PCR rounds one and two used TRBV1-TRBV30 forward primers with a C-beta reverse primer for around 10 cycles each. One entry per CDR3 protein, called by TCRdb with MiXCR from the multiplex PCR reads. The sample lists almost 200,000 distinct CDR3 sequences, less than 65% seen once, with roughly 6.4% in the top ten.

The rearrangement links TRBV4-2 to TRBJ1-5, with D possibly being TRBD1 (5 bases). This TCR derives from a woman in her sixties or seventies with primary liver carcinoma and hepatitis B virus infection. Sequencing was carried out using peripheral blood. The CDR3 loop is CASSPGPINQPQHF. In nucleotides, the CDR3 is TGTGCCAGCAGTCCAGGGCCCATTAATCAGCCCCAGCATTTT.